This T cell receptor (beta chain) was recorded in a study of T cell repertoires in cytomegalovirus infection. Study in general: Through public TCR beta signatures, both CMV infection and matching HLA type were indicated. Overall study results and limits: Carriage of CMV together with the relevant HLA was identifiable through cumulative public TCR beta family frequency. The response measured ex vivo was dominated by TCR beta clonotypes (HLA-C-restricted and CMV-specific).

A single count supports this clonotype. The antigen is not known. TCRdb used MiXCR to reprocess the reads, holding one entry per CDR3 protein. The sample includes 150,000 to 190,000 distinct CDR3 sequences, about 25% of them seen just once. Sequencing used PBMCs. This receptor was obtained from a human donor in good health (CMV status not recorded). Some clones in this sample may be carry-over from other donors' samples.

The CDR3 DNA is TGTGCCAGCAGCTTAGTTCTGGGTGCGAACACCGGGGAGCTGTTTTTT. It yields the protein CASSLVLGANTGELFF. This chain uses TRBV7-6 with TRBJ2-2; no definite D call. The CDR3 has 16 amino acids. Germline lookup yields CDR1 SGHVS and CDR2 FNYEAQ. The ends were cut back, 1 base at V and 0 bases at J, with 9 bases in the middle. Looking up the rest from reference TRBV7-6 and TRBJ2-2 gives the full variable domain: GAGVSQSPRYKVTKRGQDVALRCDPISGHVSLYWYRQALGQGPEFLTYFNYEAQQDKSGLPNDRFSAERPEGSISTLTIQRTEQRDSAMYRCASSLVLGANTGELFFGEGSRLTVL.